The rows below give T cell receptor beta chains drawn from one sample of a study of blood T cell repertoires in COVID-19. Repertoires were generated with immunoSEQ multiplex PCR, while TCRdb's copy carries only in-frame clones and drops some. The sample consists of 320,000 or so clones, roughly 90% of them appearing once. Sequencing was done on a sample of PBMCs or T cells enriched from blood (not recorded which). The receptors shown here come from a man between 60 and 75 years old who had recovered from COVID-19. CDR3s include the opening cysteine and the closing phenylalanine or tryptophan. A D gene is named only where the DNA matches it firmly.

j_call: TRBJ2-7
d_call: TRBD2
v_call: TRBV4-1
cdr3_aa: CASSLRTSLRPDSYEQYF

j_call: TRBJ1-1
d_call: TRBD1
v_call: TRBV15
cdr3_aa: CATSRGDRETEAFF

j_call: TRBJ2-7
d_call: TRBD2
v_call: TRBV5-1
cdr3_aa: CANSWETSGAHEQYF

j_call: TRBJ2-6
d_call: NA
v_call: TRBV6-5
cdr3_aa: CAASGAGGANVLTF

j_call: TRBJ2-7
d_call: NA
v_call: TRBV29-1
cdr3_aa: CSVGQGSYEQYF

j_call: TRBJ2-7
d_call: NA
v_call: TRBV2
cdr3_aa: CASSEIAGLGEQYF

j_call: TRBJ2-7
d_call: NA
v_call: TRBV28
cdr3_aa: CASSLEWSEQYF

j_call: TRBJ2-1
d_call: NA
v_call: TRBV10-3
cdr3_aa: CAISSFGTTYNEQFF

j_call: TRBJ2-7
d_call: NA
v_call: TRBV12-3/TRBV12-4
cdr3_aa: CASSLVRGNEQYF

j_call: TRBJ1-5
d_call: NA
v_call: TRBV12-3/TRBV12-4
cdr3_aa: CASSLVGGQPQHF

j_call: TRBJ1-1
d_call: TRBD1
v_call: TRBV14
cdr3_aa: CASSQYRTGGTEAFF

j_call: TRBJ2-3
d_call: TRBD2
v_call: TRBV10-3
cdr3_aa: CAISESGGGRKTDTQYF

j_call: TRBJ2-2
d_call: NA
v_call: TRBV11-3
cdr3_aa: CASSSYPGAGGPGELFF

j_call: TRBJ2-7
d_call: TRBD2
v_call: TRBV5-1
cdr3_aa: CASSLDPSGSTYEQYF

j_call: TRBJ1-4
d_call: NA
v_call: TRBV5-4
cdr3_aa: CASSLKRGGPNEKLFF

j_call: TRBJ2-3
d_call: NA
v_call: TRBV27
cdr3_aa: CASSLWEESTDTQYF

j_call: TRBJ1-1
d_call: NA
v_call: TRBV19
cdr3_aa: CASSIVRGMGTEAFF

j_call: TRBJ1-3
d_call: NA
v_call: TRBV28
cdr3_aa: CASSTWGPISGNTIYF

j_call: TRBJ1-4
d_call: NA
v_call: TRBV28
cdr3_aa: CASSLVRATNEKLFF

j_call: TRBJ1-5
d_call: NA
v_call: TRBV18
cdr3_aa: CASSLTGSSGNQPQHF

j_call: TRBJ2-1
d_call: TRBD2
v_call: TRBV5-1
cdr3_aa: CASRLGGLADYNEQFF

j_call: TRBJ1-5
d_call: TRBD1
v_call: TRBV28
cdr3_aa: CASSADRVWPQHF

j_call: TRBJ1-2
d_call: TRBD1
v_call: TRBV28
cdr3_aa: CASSRGGAVRGYTF

j_call: TRBJ2-2
d_call: TRBD2
v_call: TRBV7-2
cdr3_aa: CASEREFGNTGELFF

j_call: TRBJ1-5
d_call: NA
v_call: TRBV13
cdr3_aa: CASSFGAGFNQPQHF

j_call: TRBJ1-5
d_call: NA
v_call: TRBV5-4
cdr3_aa: CASSLDRASFQPQHF

j_call: TRBJ2-7
d_call: NA
v_call: TRBV20-1
cdr3_aa: CSGTPSYEQYF

j_call: TRBJ2-7
d_call: TRBD2
v_call: TRBV4-1
cdr3_aa: CASSRTTSGKAEQYF

j_call: TRBJ2-5
d_call: NA
v_call: TRBV19
cdr3_aa: CASSKSLYGTQYF

j_call: TRBJ2-1
d_call: TRBD1
v_call: TRBV5-1
cdr3_aa: CASARGQGYNEQFF

j_call: TRBJ1-1
d_call: NA
v_call: TRBV3-1/TRBV3-2
cdr3_aa: CASSQDLRDTEAFF

j_call: TRBJ1-1
d_call: TRBD1
v_call: TRBV28
cdr3_aa: CASSVDRGEAFF

j_call: TRBJ1-1
d_call: NA
v_call: TRBV10-1
cdr3_aa: CASSVSRGGAEAFF

j_call: TRBJ1-4
d_call: TRBD1
v_call: TRBV5-1
cdr3_aa: CASSSGRDRGHGEKLFF

j_call: TRBJ2-6
d_call: TRBD2
v_call: TRBV5-4
cdr3_aa: CASSLVLLAGSSGANVLTF

j_call: TRBJ1-2
d_call: NA
v_call: TRBV11-2
cdr3_aa: CASSIIGGPLANYGYTF

j_call: TRBJ1-4
d_call: NA
v_call: TRBV19
cdr3_aa: CASSTPYSTNEKLFF

j_call: TRBJ2-7
d_call: TRBD2
v_call: TRBV19
cdr3_aa: CASSRVTSGGSPYEQYF

j_call: TRBJ2-5
d_call: TRBD2
v_call: TRBV7-2
cdr3_aa: CASALGRGAETQYF

j_call: TRBJ1-5
d_call: NA
v_call: TRBV15
cdr3_aa: CATSAIRGHISNQPQHF

j_call: TRBJ2-2
d_call: TRBD1
v_call: TRBV7-6
cdr3_aa: CASSTRQGRITGELFF

j_call: TRBJ1-4
d_call: NA
v_call: TRBV2
cdr3_aa: CASSSVAGVGEKLFF

j_call: TRBJ2-1
d_call: TRBD1
v_call: TRBV6-5
cdr3_aa: CASSSRQGSYNEQFF

j_call: TRBJ1-4
d_call: NA
v_call: TRBV30
cdr3_aa: CAWRGAREKLFF

j_call: TRBJ2-7
d_call: TRBD2
v_call: TRBV24-1
cdr3_aa: CATSDGGLADYEQYF

j_call: TRBJ1-6
d_call: TRBD1
v_call: TRBV5-1
cdr3_aa: CASSLDGQGEYNSPLHF

j_call: TRBJ1-5
d_call: NA
v_call: TRBV28
cdr3_aa: CASSTTGRGSHQPQHF

j_call: TRBJ1-5
d_call: NA
v_call: TRBV10-3
cdr3_aa: CAISESPYSGGADQPQHF

j_call: TRBJ1-4
d_call: TRBD1
v_call: TRBV7-2
cdr3_aa: CASSLAPGTGGNEKLFF

j_call: TRBJ2-4
d_call: NA
v_call: TRBV27
cdr3_aa: CASSQLQGGGDIQYF

j_call: TRBJ2-7
d_call: TRBD2
v_call: TRBV2
cdr3_aa: CASTLRSAGEGEQYF

j_call: TRBJ1-3
d_call: NA
v_call: TRBV28
cdr3_aa: CASSLFPGSSGNTIYF

j_call: TRBJ2-2
d_call: NA
v_call: TRBV5-1
cdr3_aa: CASSPDSTGELFF

j_call: TRBJ1-5
d_call: NA
v_call: TRBV11-1
cdr3_aa: CASSLQGHDQPQHF

j_call: TRBJ1-2
d_call: TRBD1
v_call: TRBV28
cdr3_aa: CASRLRDRDGYTF

j_call: TRBJ2-7
d_call: TRBD2
v_call: TRBV28
cdr3_aa: CASSSGTSGLNEQYF

j_call: TRBJ2-1
d_call: NA
v_call: TRBV7-2
cdr3_aa: CASSLLYSNEQFF